This paragraph covers one T cell receptor (beta chain) sequence. Its antigen is unidentified. These data come from a study of CD8 T cells in Susac syndrome. General study results and limits: A relatively small number of individuals underwent TCR sequencing and HLA analysis.

The study used treatment-naive patients who had stable or active relapsing-remitting disease as multiple sclerosis controls. The CD8+ and CD4+ T cells were isolated magnetically using a negative isolation approach, whereas the TEMRA cells were enriched by FACS. Germline loops: CDR1 MNHEY, CDR2 SVGEGT. V was cut by 3 bases and J by 3 bases, with 20 bases left in between. This CDR3 contains 17 residues. A quantity of about 0.45 to 1 ug RNA underwent reverse transcription using random hexamers. TCRdb redid the calling of the immunoSEQ multiplex PCR reads with MiXCR, one entry per CDR3 protein. Among 400,000 to 550,000 distinct CDR3 sequences listed, approximately 85% were seen once.

The material sequenced was CD8+ T cells from PBMCs. The sequence derives from a human donor with multiple sclerosis. The rearrangement joins TRBV6-2 or TRBV6-3 to TRBJ1-1; D is unresolved. In DNA form, the CDR3 reads TGTGCCAGCAGTTATTCAGTATGGGAGGGCCCGTACACTGAAGCTTTCTTT. This translates into CASSYSVWEGPYTEAFF.